This T cell receptor beta chain was documented in a study of T cell responses to AZD1222 COVID-19 vaccine. Findings of the study overall: Reportedly, close to half of spike-specific TCRs are directed against unmutated variant regions. Clonal diversity may have been underestimated in mostly white British donors. Seropositive status at baseline applied to only six AZD1222 recipients. Spike regions recognized by vaccine-associated CD4 TCRs spanned the protein, led by 160-218 and 743-854.

Comments on this clone: Its target is unknown.

Profiling relied on immunoSEQ multiplex PCR, and the TCRdb table lists in-frame clones only, not all of them. The data hold 210,000 or so clones, with roughly 94% observed a single time. The germline gives CDR1 SGHRS, CDR2 YFSETQ. The length of the CDR3 is 14 residues. The ends were cut back, 5 bases at V and 0 bases at J, with 11 bases in the middle. This chain connects TRBV5-1 to TRBJ1-1; D call uncertain. Sample: peripheral blood, taken 28 days after the second dose of the MenACWY control vaccine. The TCR was taken from an adult who received the MenACWY meningococcal vaccine as a control. CDR3 loop: CASRSRTVNTEAFF. DNA of the CDR3: TGCGCCAGCAGATCCCGGACGGTGAACACTGAAGCTTTCTTT.